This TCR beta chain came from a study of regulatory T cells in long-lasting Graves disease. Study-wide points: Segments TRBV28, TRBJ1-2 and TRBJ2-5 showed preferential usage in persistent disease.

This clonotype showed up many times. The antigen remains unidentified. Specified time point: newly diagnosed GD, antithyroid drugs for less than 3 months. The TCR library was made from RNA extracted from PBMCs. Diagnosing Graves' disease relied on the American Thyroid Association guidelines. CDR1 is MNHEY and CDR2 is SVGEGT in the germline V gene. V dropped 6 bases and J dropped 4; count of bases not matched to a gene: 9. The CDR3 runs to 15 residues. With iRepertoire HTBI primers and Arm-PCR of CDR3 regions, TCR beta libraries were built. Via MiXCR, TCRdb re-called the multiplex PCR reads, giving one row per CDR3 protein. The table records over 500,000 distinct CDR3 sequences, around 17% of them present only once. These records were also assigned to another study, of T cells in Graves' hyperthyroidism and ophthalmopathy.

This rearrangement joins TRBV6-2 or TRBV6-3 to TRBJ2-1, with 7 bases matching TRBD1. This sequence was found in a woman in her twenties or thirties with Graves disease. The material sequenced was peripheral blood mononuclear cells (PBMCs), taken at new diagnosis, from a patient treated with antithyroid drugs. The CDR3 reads CASSPARDSYNEQFF. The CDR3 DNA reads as TGTGCCAGCAGCCCCGCCCGGGACAGTTACAATGAGCAGTTCTTC.